A selection of T cell receptor beta chains follows, all from one sample in a study of technical replicates of blood from several donors. Clones were read by immunoSEQ multiplex PCR, and TCRdb kept only the in-frame ones, dropping some. The data contain about 80,000 clones, about 94% of them seen just once; the ten biggest clones take up about 0.37%. Specimen: T cells isolated from PBMCs. The receptors come from a human donor in good health. Both conserved end residues are part of each CDR3. D genes are given only for firm matches. The size field is filled for only some rows; it gives once, few, many or a size class.

d_call,v_call,j_call,clone_size,cdr3_aa,cdr3_nt
.,TRBV11-3,TRBJ2-7,.,CASSLVGGIYEQYF,TGTGCCAGCAGCTTAGTGGGGGGAATCTACGAGCAGTACTTC
TRBD2,TRBV2,TRBJ2-7,.,CASSVGTSGLYEQYF,TGTGCCAGCAGTGTAGGGACTAGCGGTCTGTACGAGCAGTACTTC
TRBD1,TRBV19,TRBJ1-2,.,CASSMRQGQGYGYTF,TGTGCCAGTAGTATGCGACAGGGACAAGGCTATGGCTACACCTTC
.,TRBV9,TRBJ2-2,.,CASSVRDRGFLEKLTGELFF,.
TRBD2,TRBV7-2,TRBJ2-5,.,CASRLAGGGETQYF,TGTGCCAGCAGACTAGCGGGAGGGGGAGAGACCCAGTACTTC
TRBD2,TRBV30,TRBJ2-7,.,CAWIPGLDEQYF,TGTGCCTGGATTCCGGGACTAGACGAGCAGTACTTC
TRBD2,TRBV28,TRBJ2-5,.,CASSQGRGLAGPPRSQYF,TGTGCCAGCAGTCAAGGTCGGGGACTAGCGGGACCCCCTAGGAGCCAGTACTTC
TRBD2,TRBV7-3,TRBJ2-1,.,CASSRGLAGGNEQFF,TGTGCCAGCAGTCGCGGACTAGCGGGAGGTAATGAGCAGTTCTTC
TRBD2,TRBV6-4,TRBJ2-2,few,CASSGTSTGELFF,TGTGCCAGCAGTGGGACTAGCACCGGGGAGCTGTTTTTT
.,TRBV2,TRBJ2-3,.,CARPIGLRGTDTQYF,TGTGCCAGGCCCATAGGTTTGAGGGGCACAGATACGCAGTATTTT
TRBD2,TRBV7-3,TRBJ2-3,.,CASSPRSGRRDTQYF,TGTGCCAGCAGCCCACGTAGCGGGAGGAGGGATACGCAGTATTTT
TRBD2,TRBV7-3,TRBJ2-1,.,CASSWTSLNEQFF,TGTGCCAGCAGTTGGACTAGCCTAAATGAGCAGTTCTTC
.,TRBV27,TRBJ2-1,.,CASSLSSFGEQFF,TGTGCCAGCAGTTTATCGTCCTTCGGGGAGCAGTTCTTC
.,TRBV2,TRBJ1-1,.,CASSDGGFTEAFF,TGTGCCAGCAGTGATGGGGGCTTCACTGAAGCTTTCTTT
TRBD1,TRBV27,TRBJ1-4,once,CASSLADREVHEKLFF,TGTGCCAGCAGTCTCGCGGACAGGGAAGTCCATGAAAAACTGTTTTTT
TRBD2,TRBV7-9,TRBJ2-7,.,CASSSSGGPYEQYF,TGTGCCAGCAGCAGTAGCGGGGGCCCCTACGAGCAGTACTTC
.,TRBV27,TRBJ2-5,.,CASSVGHLQETQYF,TGTGCCAGCAGTGTGGGACACCTCCAAGAGACCCAGTACTTC
.,TRBV5-4,TRBJ2-5,.,CASSSDTEETQYF,TGTGCCAGCAGTAGCGACACCGAAGAGACCCAGTACTTC
.,TRBV10-2,TRBJ2-7,.,CASSEPPGLSYEQYF,TGCGCCAGCAGTGAGCCTCCGGGACTCTCCTACGAGCAGTACTTC
.,TRBV6-5,TRBJ2-1,.,CASRTDYPSYNEQFF,TGTGCCAGCAGGACGGACTATCCCTCCTACAATGAGCAGTTCTTC
.,TRBV7-8,TRBJ2-7,.,CASSLASSYEQYF,TGTGCCAGCAGCTTAGCGAGCTCCTACGAGCAGTACTTC
.,TRBV5-1,TRBJ1-2,.,CASSWDISNYGYTF,TGCGCCAGCAGCTGGGACATCTCTAACTATGGCTACACCTTC
.,TRBV28,TRBJ2-1,.,CASVGVQQFF,TGTGCCAGCGTTGGAGTACAGCAGTTCTTC
TRBD2,TRBV7-2,TRBJ2-1,.,CASSPVAGGGNEQFF,TGTGCCAGCAGCCCCGTAGCGGGAGGGGGGAATGAGCAGTTCTTC
.,TRBV15,TRBJ1-2,.,CATSRDTAGDYGYTF,TGTGCCACCAGCAGAGATACAGCCGGTGACTATGGCTACACCTTC
.,TRBV7-9,TRBJ2-5,.,CASSPGETQYF,TGTGCCAGCAGCCCCGGAGAGACCCAGTACTTC
.,TRBV15,TRBJ1-1,.,CATSREPDPGVPINTEAFF,TGTGCCACCAGCAGAGAGCCGGATCCAGGGGTCCCTATCAACACTGAAGCTTTCTTT
.,TRBV28,TRBJ1-3,.,CASSPTDSDSGNTIYF,TGTGCCAGCAGTCCGACAGACTCCGACTCTGGAAACACCATATATTTT
.,TRBV5-6,TRBJ2-3,.,CASSGSEADTQYF,TGTGCCAGCAGCGGATCGGAGGCAGATACGCAGTATTTT
.,TRBV7-8,TRBJ1-2,.,CASSFYSDQKPYGYTF,TGTGCCAGCAGCTTTTATTCTGATCAGAAACCCTATGGCTACACCTTC